Detailed here is one T cell receptor beta chain. Its cognate antigen is unknown. Trimming removed 1 base at V and 4 bases at J, with 13 bases between. Germline V gene sequence: CDR1 SEHNR, CDR2 FQNEAQ (reference sequence). CDR3 length: 15 amino acids. This record belongs to a study of T cell responses to AZD1222 COVID-19 vaccine. Study-wide background: Second doses that came at about 4 or about 12 weeks were put together. Study results and limitations: Sampled repertoires all dated from after the peak T cell response. Clonal diversity was possibly underestimated, and the donors were mostly white British, with more females. Dominant at 160-218 and 743-854, vaccine-associated CD4 TCRs also spanned spike.

Sequenced by immunoSEQ multiplex PCR; TCRdb stores in-frame clones only, minus some. The sample carries 99,000 or so clones, over 75% recorded once. The chain is built from TRBV7-9 and TRBJ1-2; weak D call: TRBD1 (5 bases). This clonotype originated in an adult in good health. The starting material was peripheral blood, obtained on day 0 of AZD1222 vaccination. For the CDR3, the DNA is TGTGCCAGCAGCTTAGGCGTGGGACGGATCTATGGCTACACCTTC. Its protein product is CASSLGVGRIYGYTF.